The 12 T cell receptor beta chains in this list originate from one sample, sequenced in a study of cytomegalovirus exposure and HLA in healthy donors. Primers: 60 Vbeta forward and 13 Jbeta reverse. Method: immunoSEQ multiplex PCR; TCRdb's copy keeps in-frame clones and lacks some. The table includes around 180,000 clones, approximately 84% detected once. Sequencing input: PBMCs. These TCRs come from a man between 18 and 29 years old in good health and CMV-seronegative.

J is TRBJ1-1 and V is TRBV7-2, with no clear D. Trimming removed 4 bases at V and 8 bases at J, with 20 bases between. The CDR3 runs to 15 residues. Per germline, CDR1 SGHTA and CDR2 FQGNSA. The CDR3 loop reads CASSSGLIFRAEAFF. The CDR3, as DNA: TGTGCCAGCAGCTCTGGACTCATCTTCCGGGCAGAAGCTTTCTTT.

This clone showed up just once. The chain employs TRBV4-3 and TRBJ1-1; a weak D match, TRBD1 (5 bases). V lost 0 bases and J 9 bases, leaving 14 bases between the germline ends. CDR1 and CDR2 (germline): LGHNA, YSLEER. The CDR3 is 14 residues long. CDR3 nucleotide sequence: TGCGCCAGCAGCCAAGATCAGGGTCTAAACAAAGCTTTCTTT. Residues: CASSQDQGLNKAFF.

This rearrangement joins TRBV4-1 to TRBJ2-7; the D gene is possibly TRBD2 (6 bases). CDR3 size: 17 residues. The V gene lost 1 base and the J gene lost 6 bases, with 22 bases spanning the gap. Germline V gives CDR1 MGHRA, CDR2 YSYEKL. CDR3 in amino acids: CASSQVGRGGPGSEQYF. In DNA, the CDR3 is TGCGCCAGCAGCCAAGTTGGGCGTGGAGGGCCAGGAAGCGAGCAGTACTTC.

This chain joins TRBV9 and TRBJ2-1, with 10 bases fitting TRBD2. Germline CDR1 is SGDLS and CDR2 is YYNGEE. The CDR3 totals 16 residues. J lost 6 bases, V lost 2 bases, and 8 bases had no gene match. The CDR3 is CASSVGAGLATNEQFF. The CDR3 nucleotides are TGTGCCAGCAGCGTCGGAGCGGGACTAGCGACCAATGAGCAGTTCTTC.

The V call is TRBV10-3, the J call TRBJ1-3; 7 bases are a match to TRBD1. This CDR3 is 14 amino acids long. The ends lost 4 bases at V and 8 bases at J; junction bases unmatched: 8. Germline V gives CDR1 ENHRY, CDR2 SYGVKD. CDR3 in DNA: TGTGCCATCAGTGGATCTCGACAGGGTGACACCATATATTTT. Encoded protein: CAISGSRQGDTIYF.

This rearrangement joins TRBV9 to TRBJ2-1, with D perhaps TRBD2 (5 bases). The ends were cut back, 2 bases at V and 4 bases at J, with 13 bases in the middle. CDR1 is SGDLS and CDR2 is YYNGEE in the germline V gene. This CDR3 has 15 amino acids. The CDR3 DNA sequence: TGTGCCAGCAGCGTCGGGGATCCCGGGTACAATGAGCAGTTCTTC. The encoded protein is CASSVGDPGYNEQFF. Variable domain in full (rest from reference TRBV9 and TRBJ2-1): DSGVTQTPKHLITATGQRVTLRCSPRSGDLSVYWYQQSLDQGLQFLIQYYNGEERAKGNILERFSAQQFPDLHSELNLSSLELGDSALYFCASSVGDPGYNEQFFGPGTRLTVL.

The J gene is TRBJ2-1, the V gene TRBV9, with TRBD2 matching 10 bases. Per germline, CDR1 SGDLS and CDR2 YYNGEE. Unmatched junction bases numbered 6, after V lost 3 bases and J lost 3 bases. This CDR3 contains 16 residues. This CDR3 reads CASSAPGLAVYNEQFF. Here the CDR3 DNA reads TGTGCCAGCAGCGCCCCCGGACTAGCGGTCTACAATGAGCAGTTCTTC.

This clone occurred a few times. The V call is TRBV12-5, the J call TRBJ1-2; D gene unclear. The CDR3 runs 13 residues. Deletions cut 1 base from V and 7 bases from J, with 10 bases between. Germline-derived CDR1 and CDR2 are LGHNT and FRNRAP. The CDR3 bases are TGTGCTAGTGGTTTGGCCGGAGCGAGTGGCTACACCTTC. It specifies CASGLAGASGYTF.

V is TRBV19 and J is TRBJ2-7; 12 bases match TRBD2. The CDR3 is 15 amino acids. The trim removed 10 bases at V and 4 bases at J, leaving 11 bases unmatched. Germline CDR1 reads LNHDA; CDR2 reads SQIVND (reference sequence). CDR3 residues: CATKVVLAGGYEQYF. The CDR3 bases are TGTGCCACCAAAGTGGTACTAGCGGGAGGATACGAGCAGTACTTC.

This rearrangement joins TRBV19 to TRBJ1-5, with 7 bases lining up with TRBD1. The CDR3 runs to 15 residues. Germline loops: CDR1 LNHDA, CDR2 SQIVND (reference sequence). J was trimmed by 5 bases and V by 7 bases; bases with no gene match: 11. The CDR3 here is CASTLYRGTDQPQHF. The CDR3 DNA is TGTGCCAGTACCCTGTACAGGGGAACGGATCAGCCCCAGCATTTT.

CDR3 residues: CASSRGLAGKSDTQYF. The CDR3 DNA reads TGTGCCAGCTCACGGGGACTAGCGGGGAAATCAGATACGCAGTATTTT. The rearrangement links TRBV18 to TRBJ2-3, with TRBD2 identical over 13 bases. CDR1 KGHSH and CDR2 LQKENI come from the germline V gene. The CDR3 consists of 16 residues. The V gene end was trimmed by 4 bases and the J gene end by 4 bases; junction bases not matched to a gene: 5.

The chain has TRBV6-5 and TRBJ2-1; perhaps TRBD2 as D (6 bases). Looked up from germline, CDR1 is MNHEY and CDR2 is SVGAGI. V was shortened by 6 bases and J by 9 bases, with 18 bases between the two germline ends. CDR3 length equals 14 residues. CDR3 bases: TGTGCCAGCAGCAATGGGGGGATTCAGGGTGAGCAGTTCTTC. Amino acids: CASSNGGIQGEQFF.